The clone carrying this T cell receptor (beta chain) was seen at least ten times. Its specificity is unknown. These data are taken from a study of CD8 T cells in ankylosing spondylitis. General study findings and limits: Within matched ankylosing spondylitis synovial fluid, disease-linked clones were reportedly significantly enriched. What seemed typical of ankylosing spondylitis blood was a TCR beta motif built from eight highly homologous variants.

The authors made TCR beta libraries by quantitative 5'-RACE with molecular barcodes. TCRdb re-derived calls from the 5' RACE reads in MiXCR, one entry per CDR3 protein. The repertoire holds around 770,000 distinct CDR3 sequences, with approximately 10% as singletons. CDR1 and CDR2 (germline): SGHTA, FQGNSA. CDR3 size: 14 residues. The V end lost 5 bases, the J end lost 1 base, and 11 bases lay between the germline ends. This clonotype was sampled from a male donor with ankylosing spondylitis. Material: blood, either unsorted or a sorted T cell fraction (not recorded which). This chain connects TRBV7-2 to TRBJ1-1, with D tentatively TRBD1 (5 bases). In DNA form, the CDR3 reads TGTGCCAGCAGCCTCGACAGAGAGAACACTGAAGCTTTCTTT. It specifies CASSLDRENTEAFF. Full variable domain (outside the CDR3, taken from reference TRBV7-2 and TRBJ1-1): GAGVSQSPSNKVTEKGKDVELRCDPISGHTALYWYRQSLGQGLEFLIYFQGNSAPDKSGLPSDRFSAERTGGSVSTLTIQRTQQEDSAVYLCASSLDRENTEAFFGQGTRLTVV.